What follows describes a single T cell receptor beta chain. Its antigen is currently not known. No much larger clone is present one base from it, and per-base qualities are unavailable. The record originates from a study of control samples from healthy donors and cancer patients (dated by TCRdb to 2020 to 2022). The library was obtained by the immunoSEQ multiplex PCR assay. In its TCRdb copy, this immuneACCESS table keeps in-frame sequences only and misses some clones. Where compared with another copy, unresolved V genes explain less than half of these, and the others have no known cause. The sample table shows 75,000 to 90,000 clones, and about 89% are seen once. The ten largest clonotypes hold 20% to 25% of the sample. Reading the germline V gene (reference sequence) gives CDR1 GTSNPN and CDR2 SVGIG. The CDR3 has 13 amino acids, counting the end cysteine and phenylalanine. This entry keeps only the CDR3 DNA: 39 bases, framed from base 1. Between the V and J ends, shortened by 2 bases and 2 bases respectively, the junction contains 9 bases.

This sequence was found in a man aged 25-45 years in good health. The V and J segments used are TRBV30 and TRBJ1-1; no D gene is confidently identified. The sequenced sample was blood. CDR3 region: CAWSHSENTEAFF. The nucleotides are TGTGCCTGGAGTCACAGTGAAAACACTGAAGCTTTCTTT.